Described below is a single T cell receptor beta chain sequence and its context. Produced via immunoSEQ multiplex PCR; TCRdb's table is partial and in-frame only. The sample has about 64,000 clones; about 90% are singletons. This sample stems from a study of T cell changes during pregnancy in multiple sclerosis. V shed 1 base and J 5 bases; nucleotides not matched to a gene: 7. The CDR3 is made up of 15 amino acids. The germline V gene encodes CDR1 SGHRS and CDR2 YFSETQ. The V call is TRBV5-1, the J call TRBJ2-7; 9 bases agree with TRBD1. The receptor was isolated from a female donor in good health, enrolled as a control in a pregnancy study. The sequenced sample was peripheral blood, obtained in the third trimester of pregnancy. The CDR3 DNA reads as TGCGCCAGCAGCTTGCCGGGACAGGGAAGCCACGAGCAGTACTTC. Amino acids: CASSLPGQGSHEQYF.